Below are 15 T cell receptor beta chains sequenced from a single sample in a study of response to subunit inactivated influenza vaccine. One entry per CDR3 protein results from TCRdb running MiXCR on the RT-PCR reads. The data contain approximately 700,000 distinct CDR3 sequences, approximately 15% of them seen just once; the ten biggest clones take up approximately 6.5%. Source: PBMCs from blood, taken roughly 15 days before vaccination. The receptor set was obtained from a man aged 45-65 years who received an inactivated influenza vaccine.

The CDR3 protein is CASSLTITDTQYF. DNA for the CDR3: TGTGCCAGCAGCTTAACCATCACAGATACGCAGTATTTT. The chain links TRBV7-8 to TRBJ2-3; D gene unclear. The CDR3 is made up of 13 amino acids. In germline, CDR1 is SGHVS, CDR2 FQNEAQ. The V end was cut by 2 bases, the J end by 2 bases, with 5 bases between.

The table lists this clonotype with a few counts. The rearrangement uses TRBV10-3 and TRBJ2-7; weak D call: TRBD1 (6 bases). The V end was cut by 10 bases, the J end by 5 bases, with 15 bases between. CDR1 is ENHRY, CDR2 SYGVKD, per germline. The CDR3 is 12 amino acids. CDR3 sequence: CATQSGVHEQYF. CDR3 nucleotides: TGTGCCACGCAGTCAGGGGTCCACGAGCAGTACTTC.

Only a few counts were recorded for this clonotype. The CDR3 spells CASRDRGNIGGEQYF. The CDR3 nucleotides are TGTGCCAGCAGAGACAGGGGAAATATAGGAGGCGAGCAGTACTTC. J is TRBJ2-7 and V is TRBV2; 8 bases agree with TRBD1. The germline V gene has CDR1 SNHLY and CDR2 FYNNEI. The CDR3 covers 15 residues. Trimming at V came to 6 bases and at J to 6 bases, leaving 13 bases not matched to a gene.

Written as DNA, the CDR3 is TGTGCCAGCAGTTTTCGGGACGCAATGGGAGATGAAAAACTGTTTTTT. Residues: CASSFRDAMGDEKLFF. The chain employs TRBV28 and TRBJ1-4; a weak D match, TRBD1 (5 bases). The CDR3 runs to 16 residues. Germline CDR1 is MDHEN and CDR2 is SYDVKM. Between the trimmed V and J ends, which lost 3 bases and 6 bases, there was a span of 17 bases.

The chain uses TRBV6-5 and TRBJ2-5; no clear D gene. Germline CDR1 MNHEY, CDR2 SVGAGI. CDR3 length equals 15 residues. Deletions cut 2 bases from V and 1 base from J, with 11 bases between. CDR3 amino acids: CASSYLGRTQETQYF. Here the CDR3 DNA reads TGTGCCAGCAGTTACCTGGGCAGAACCCAAGAGACCCAGTACTTC.

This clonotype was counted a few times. CDR3 nucleotides: TGTGCCAGCAGCTTAGATTTGGCAGGGGAAACAGATACGCAGTATTTT. Its translation is CASSLDLAGETDTQYF. V and J are TRBV11-2 and TRBJ2-3; TRBD1 might be the D (6 bases). Germline-derived CDR1 and CDR2 are SGHAT and FQNNGV. The V end was cut by 0 bases, the J end by 3 bases, with 13 bases between. The CDR3 is 16 amino acids.

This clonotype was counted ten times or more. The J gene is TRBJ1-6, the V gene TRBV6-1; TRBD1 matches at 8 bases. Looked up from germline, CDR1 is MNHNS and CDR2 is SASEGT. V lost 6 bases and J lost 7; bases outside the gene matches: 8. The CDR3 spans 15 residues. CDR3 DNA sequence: TGTGCCAGCAGAAGGGAACAGGGGGGGAATTCACCCCTCCACTTT. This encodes CASRREQGGNSPLHF.

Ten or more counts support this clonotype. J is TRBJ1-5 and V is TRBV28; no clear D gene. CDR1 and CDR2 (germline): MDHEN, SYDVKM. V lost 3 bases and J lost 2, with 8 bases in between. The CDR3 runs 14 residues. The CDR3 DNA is TGTGCCAGCAGTTTTACCGGGGGCAATCAGCCCCAGCATTTT. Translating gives CASSFTGGNQPQHF.

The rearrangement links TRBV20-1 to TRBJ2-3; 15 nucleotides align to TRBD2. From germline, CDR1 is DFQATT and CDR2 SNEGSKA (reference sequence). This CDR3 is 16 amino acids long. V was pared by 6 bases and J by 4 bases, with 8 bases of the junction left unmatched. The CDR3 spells CSATGLAGGPSDTQYF. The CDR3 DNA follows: TGCAGTGCGACCGGACTAGCGGGGGGGCCCTCAGATACGCAGTATTTT.

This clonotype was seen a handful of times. CDR3 nucleotide sequence: TGTGCCAGCAGCCCGAATTCGGGACTAGCGGGGTACAATGAGCAGTTCTTC. Its translation is CASSPNSGLAGYNEQFF. The chain uses TRBV7-2 and TRBJ2-1, with TRBD2 identical over 13 bases. V lost 5 bases and J lost 4; bases outside the gene matches: 8. CDR3 length: 17 amino acids. Germline V gene lookup returns CDR1 SGHTA and CDR2 FQGNSA.

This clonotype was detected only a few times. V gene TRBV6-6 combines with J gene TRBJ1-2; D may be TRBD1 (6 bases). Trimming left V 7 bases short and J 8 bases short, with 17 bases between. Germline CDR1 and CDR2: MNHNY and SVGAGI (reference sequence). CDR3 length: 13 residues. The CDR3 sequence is CASTPRQVGGYTF. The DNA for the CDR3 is TGTGCCAGCACGCCTAGACAGGTGGGGGGCTACACCTTC.

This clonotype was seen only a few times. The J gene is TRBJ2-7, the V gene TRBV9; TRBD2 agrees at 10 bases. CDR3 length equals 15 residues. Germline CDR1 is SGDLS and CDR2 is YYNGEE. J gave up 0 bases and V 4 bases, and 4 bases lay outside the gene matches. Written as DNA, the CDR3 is TGTGCCAGCAGCCGAAGCGGGAGGGTCTCCTACGAGCAGTACTTC. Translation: CASSRSGRVSYEQYF.

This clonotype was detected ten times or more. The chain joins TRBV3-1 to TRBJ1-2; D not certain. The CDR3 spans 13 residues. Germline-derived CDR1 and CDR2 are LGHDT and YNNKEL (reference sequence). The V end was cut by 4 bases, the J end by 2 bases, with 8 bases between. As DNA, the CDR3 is TGTGCCAGCAGCCCCGGTGCCAACTATGGCTACACCTTC. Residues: CASSPGANYGYTF. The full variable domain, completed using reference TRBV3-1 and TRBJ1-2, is DTAVSQTPKYLVTQMGNDKSIKCEQNLGHDTMYWYKQDSKKFLKIMFSYNNKELIINETVPNRFSPKSPDKAHLNLHINSLELGDSAVYFCASSPGANYGYTFGSGTRLTVV.

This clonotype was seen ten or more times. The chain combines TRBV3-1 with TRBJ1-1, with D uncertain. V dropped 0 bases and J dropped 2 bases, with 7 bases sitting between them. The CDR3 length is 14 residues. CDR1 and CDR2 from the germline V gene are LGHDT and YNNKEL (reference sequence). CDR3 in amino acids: CASSQDTLNTEAFF. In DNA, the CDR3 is TGTGCCAGCAGCCAAGATACCCTAAACACTGAAGCTTTCTTT.

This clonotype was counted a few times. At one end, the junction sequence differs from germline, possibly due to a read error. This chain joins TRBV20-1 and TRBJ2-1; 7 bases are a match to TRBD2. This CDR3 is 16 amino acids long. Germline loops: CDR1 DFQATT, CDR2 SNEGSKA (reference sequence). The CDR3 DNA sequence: TGCTGTGCTAGTTTGGCTAGCGGCCTGTCCTACAATGAGCAGTTCTTC. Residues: CCASLASGLSYNEQFF.